The clone carrying this T cell receptor (beta chain) has ten or more counts. Unmatched junction bases numbered 8, after V lost 7 bases and J lost 1 base. The CDR3 is made up of 15 amino acids. These data belong to a study of T-cell memory formation after mild COVID-19. On the study more broadly: TCR clusters largely stayed donor specific.

TCRdb analysed the 5' RACE reads with MiXCR anew, one entry per CDR3 protein. Here the sample spans 300,000 to 350,000 distinct CDR3 sequences, about 13% being singletons. V and J are TRBV12-3 or TRBV12-4 and TRBJ2-5; 8 positions agree with TRBD2. The sequenced sample consisted of PBMCs or a T cell subset sorted from them (not recorded which). The TCR sequence derives from a young man who had mild COVID-19 (a few samples of this study predate the infection). Cell type and time point are not known. CDR3 coding DNA: TGTGCCAGCACCGGGGAGCGGGGGCCCCAAGAGACCCAGTACTTC. This sequence encodes CASTGERGPQETQYF.